The clone carrying this T cell receptor (beta chain) was observed a handful of times. Its antigen is not identified. The CDR3 sequence is 16 residues long. The V gene end was trimmed by 0 bases and the J gene end by 2 bases; junction bases not matched to a gene: 7. Germline lookup yields CDR1 SGHRS and CDR2 YFSETQ. This sample is drawn from a study of a mutant IDH1 vaccine in newly diagnosed glioma. Time point defined: baseline, week 1 (first vaccination visit). Treatment of the sample: pre-vaccination baseline after standard-of-care therapy. Each of the donors came in with new WHO grade 3 or 4 astrocytomas that were IDH1-mutant and ATRX-lost. Study-wide points: The vaccine induced immune responses, and these occurred in around 93% of patients.

The repertoire was sequenced with immunoSEQ multiplex PCR; TCRdb's copy has only in-frame clones and lacks some. The sample holds roughly 70,000 clones, about 86% seen once. The V call is TRBV5-1, the J call TRBJ1-2, with 7 bases aligning to TRBD1. Sample: PBMCs, taken from a glioma patient treated with radiotherapy, temozolomide or both. This sequence was found in a man aged 25-40 years with glioma. CDR3 in DNA: TGCGCCAGCAGCTTGGCCATACCGACAGGGAACTATGGCTACACCTTC. This encodes CASSLAIPTGNYGYTF.